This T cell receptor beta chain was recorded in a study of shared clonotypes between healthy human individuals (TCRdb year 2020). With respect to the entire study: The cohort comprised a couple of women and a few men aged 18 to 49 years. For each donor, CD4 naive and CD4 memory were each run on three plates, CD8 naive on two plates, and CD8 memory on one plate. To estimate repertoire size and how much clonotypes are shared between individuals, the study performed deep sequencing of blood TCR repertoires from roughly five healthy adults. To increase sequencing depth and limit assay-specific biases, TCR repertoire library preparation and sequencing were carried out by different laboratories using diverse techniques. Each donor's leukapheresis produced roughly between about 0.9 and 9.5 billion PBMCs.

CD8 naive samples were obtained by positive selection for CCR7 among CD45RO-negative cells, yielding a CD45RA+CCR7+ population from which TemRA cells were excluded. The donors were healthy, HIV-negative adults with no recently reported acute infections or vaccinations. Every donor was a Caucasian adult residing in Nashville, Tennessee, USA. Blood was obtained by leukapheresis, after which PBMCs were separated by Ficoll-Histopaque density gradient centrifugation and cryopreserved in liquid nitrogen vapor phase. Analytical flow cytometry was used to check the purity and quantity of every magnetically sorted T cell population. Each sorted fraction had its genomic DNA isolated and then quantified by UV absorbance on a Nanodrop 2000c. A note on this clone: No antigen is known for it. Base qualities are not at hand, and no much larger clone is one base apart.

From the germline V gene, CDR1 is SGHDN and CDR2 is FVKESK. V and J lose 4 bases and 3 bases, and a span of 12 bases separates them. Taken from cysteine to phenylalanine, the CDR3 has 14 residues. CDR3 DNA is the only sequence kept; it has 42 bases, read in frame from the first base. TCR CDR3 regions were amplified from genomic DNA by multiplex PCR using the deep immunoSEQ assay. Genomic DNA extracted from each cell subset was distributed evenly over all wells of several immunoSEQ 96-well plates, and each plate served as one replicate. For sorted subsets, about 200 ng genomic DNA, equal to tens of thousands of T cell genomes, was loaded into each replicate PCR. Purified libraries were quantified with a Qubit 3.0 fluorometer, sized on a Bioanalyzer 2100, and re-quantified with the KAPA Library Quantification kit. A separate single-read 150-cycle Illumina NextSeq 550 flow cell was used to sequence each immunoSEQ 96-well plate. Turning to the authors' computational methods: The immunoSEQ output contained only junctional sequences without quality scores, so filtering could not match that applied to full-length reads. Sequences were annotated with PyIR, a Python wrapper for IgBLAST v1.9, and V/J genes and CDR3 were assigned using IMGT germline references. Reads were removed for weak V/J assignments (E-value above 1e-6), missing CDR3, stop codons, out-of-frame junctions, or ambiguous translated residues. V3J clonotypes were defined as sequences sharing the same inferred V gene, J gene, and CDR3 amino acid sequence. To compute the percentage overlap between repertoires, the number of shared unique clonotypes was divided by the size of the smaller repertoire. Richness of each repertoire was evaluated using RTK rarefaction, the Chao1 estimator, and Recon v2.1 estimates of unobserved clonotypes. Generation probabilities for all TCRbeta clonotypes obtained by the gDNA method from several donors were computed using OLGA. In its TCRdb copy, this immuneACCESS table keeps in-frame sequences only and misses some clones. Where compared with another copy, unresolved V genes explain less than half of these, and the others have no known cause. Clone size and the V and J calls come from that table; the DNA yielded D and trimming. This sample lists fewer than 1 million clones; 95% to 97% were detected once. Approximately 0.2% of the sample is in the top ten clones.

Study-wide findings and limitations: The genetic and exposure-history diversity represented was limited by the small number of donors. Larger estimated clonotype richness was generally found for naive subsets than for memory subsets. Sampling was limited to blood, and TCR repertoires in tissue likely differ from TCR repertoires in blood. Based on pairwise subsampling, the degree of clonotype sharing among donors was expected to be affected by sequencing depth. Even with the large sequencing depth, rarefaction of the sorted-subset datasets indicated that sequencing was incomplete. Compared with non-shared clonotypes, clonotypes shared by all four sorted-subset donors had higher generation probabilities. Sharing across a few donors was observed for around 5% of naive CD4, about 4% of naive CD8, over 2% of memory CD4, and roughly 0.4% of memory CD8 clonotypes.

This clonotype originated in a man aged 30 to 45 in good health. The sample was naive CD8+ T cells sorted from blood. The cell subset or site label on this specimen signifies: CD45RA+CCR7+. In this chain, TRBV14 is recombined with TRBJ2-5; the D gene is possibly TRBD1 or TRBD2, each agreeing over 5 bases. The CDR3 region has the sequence CASSPRGQKETQYF. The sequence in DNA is TGTGCCAGCAGCCCTCGGGGCCAAAAAGAGACCCAGTACTTC.